The next 23 T cell receptor beta chains were all read from a single sample in a study of CD4 and CD8 cells across lung adenocarcinoma regions. In TCRdb, the PCR reads were re-called with MiXCR into one record per CDR3 protein. The sample lists 25,000 to 30,000 distinct CDR3 sequences; more than 40% were seen once. Sequencing input: CD8+ T cells from the center of a lung tumor. The origin of the receptors is a male donor with lung adenocarcinoma. The CD4 and CD8 labels of this study may be unreliable.

This clonotype was seen a single time. J is TRBJ2-5 and V is TRBV11-2; 11 positions match TRBD1. The CDR3 sequence is 14 residues long. V lost 4 bases to trimming and J lost 5 bases; unmatched junction nucleotides: 3. CDR1 is SGHAT, CDR2 FQNNGV, per germline. In DNA form, the CDR3 reads TGTGCCAGCAGCTCTCGGACAGGGGGCGAGACCCAGTACTTC. Translating it yields CASSSRTGGETQYF.

The count of this clonotype is one. The chain carries TRBV28 and TRBJ2-5, with D tentatively TRBD1 or TRBD2 (6 bases each). The DNA end is a closer match to TRBJ2-7, so the J assignment may be wrong. CDR3 length: 14 amino acids. Germline V gene lookup returns CDR1 MDHEN and CDR2 SYDVKM. CDR3 bases: TGTGCCAGCAGTTTCGGGGGCAGCCTATACGAGCAGTACGTC. It translates to CASSFGGSLYEQYV.

The V and J genes are TRBV10-1 and TRBJ2-2; D perhaps matches TRBD1 (6 bases). TRBJ2-3 matches the DNA end more closely, so the J call is doubtful. This CDR3 has 14 residues. CDR1 is WNHNN and CDR2 is SYGVQD in the germline V gene (reference sequence). The CDR3: CASRQSVWTEEQYF. Written as DNA, the CDR3 is TGCGCCAGCCGCCAGTCTGTTTGGACAGAGGAGCAGTATTTT.

This clonotype was seen a handful of times. The V gene is TRBV6-1, the J gene TRBJ1-1, with D possibly matching TRBD1 (6 bases). Germline V gives CDR1 MNHNS, CDR2 SASEGT. The CDR3 consists of 13 residues. Trimming removed 7 bases from V and 1 base from J, with 10 bases in between. CDR3 residues: CASKLGQNTEAFF. DNA for the CDR3: TGTGCCAGCAAACTGGGACAGAACACTGAAGCTTTCTTT.

Ten or more counts support this clonotype. This chain links TRBV5-1 with TRBJ2-2; D might be TRBD1 (5 bases). CDR1 and CDR2 (germline): SGHRS, YFSETQ. V was shortened by 5 bases and J by 2 bases, with 19 bases between the two germline ends. The CDR3 spans 17 residues. Here the CDR3 DNA reads TGCGCCAGCAGTCCCGACAGCCAAACACTTAACACCGGGGAGCTGTTTTTT. Amino acids: CASSPDSQTLNTGELFF.

The V and J genes are TRBV28 and TRBJ2-3; weak D call: TRBD1 (6 bases). CDR3 length equals 16 residues. CDR1 MDHEN and CDR2 SYDVKM come from the germline V gene. V was cut by 7 bases and J by 9 bases, with 26 bases left in between. The CDR3 sequence: CASTRIGALNTGTQYF. CDR3 DNA: TGTGCCAGCACAAGAATCGGGGCGCTAAACACAGGGACGCAGTATTTT.

The chain joins TRBV10-1 to TRBJ2-3; D not resolved. V was pared by 0 bases and J by 6 bases, with 10 bases between. CDR3 length equals 14 residues. Looked up from germline, CDR1 is WNHNN and CDR2 is SYGVQD (reference sequence). In DNA form, the CDR3 reads TGCGCCAGCAGTGAGTCGACTCTGGGGGATACGCAGTATTTT. This gives the protein CASSESTLGDTQYF.

CDR3 protein: CASGEHGLRGGDTQYF. CDR3 coding DNA: TGCGCCAGCGGGGAACACGGACTACGGGGCGGAGATACGCAGTACTTC. The chain has TRBV10-2 and TRBJ2-5, with a possible D match to TRBD2 (6 bases). Deletions cut 8 bases from V and 11 bases from J, with 30 bases between. The germline gives CDR1 WSHSY, CDR2 SAAADI. The CDR3 extends over 16 amino acids.

This clonotype occurred once. An end of the junction differs from the germline gene, which may be a read error. This chain uses TRBV27 with TRBJ2-4; tentatively, D is TRBD1 (5 bases). Germline assignment: CDR1 MNHEY and CDR2 SMNVEV (reference sequence). This CDR3 is 14 amino acids long. The CDR3 reads CASRGLWAKNMQYF. DNA for the CDR3: TGTGCCAGCAGGGGGCTGTGGGCCAAAAACATGCAGTACTTC.

At least ten counts were recorded for this clonotype. The chain couples TRBV27 to TRBJ2-7, with 10 positions matching TRBD2. Germline V gene lookup returns CDR1 MNHEY and CDR2 SMNVEV (reference sequence). Trimming took 5 bases from V and 5 from J; bases not matched to a gene: 6. CDR3 length: 14 amino acids. CDR3 nucleotide sequence: TGTGCCAGCAGTCACCTAGCGGGAGTCAACGAGCAGTACTTC. Its translation: CASSHLAGVNEQYF.

The rearrangement uses TRBV10-3 and TRBJ1-3, with a tentative D call TRBD1 (6 bases). The CDR3 covers 15 residues. V shed 5 bases and J shed 0 bases, with 11 bases lying between them. Germline assignment: CDR1 ENHRY and CDR2 SYGVKD. This CDR3 reads CAISTGQPSGNTIYF. CDR3 DNA sequence: TGTGCCATCAGTACCGGACAGCCCTCTGGAAACACCATATATTTT.

This clonotype is deemed large. The chain recombines TRBV6-1 with TRBJ2-1; D uncertain. The J call may be faulty, since TRBJ2-5 better matches the DNA end. Germline V gene lookup returns CDR1 MNHNS and CDR2 SASEGT. This CDR3 comprises 16 residues. The CDR3 sequence: CASSEWYAGGRETQYF. CDR3 sequence (DNA): TGTGCCAGCAGTGAATGGTACGCAGGCGGAAGAGAGACCCAGTACTTC.

The genes are TRBV27 and TRBJ1-4; perhaps TRBD1 as D (5 bases). This CDR3 is 17 amino acids long. Germline V gene sequence: CDR1 MNHEY, CDR2 SMNVEV (reference sequence). V was shortened by 3 bases and J by 0 bases, with 14 bases between the two germline ends. CDR3 amino acids: CASSFIGAPATNEKLFF. The CDR3 DNA reads as TGTGCCAGCAGTTTCATTGGGGCACCGGCAACTAATGAAAAACTGTTTTTT.

The chain employs TRBV7-2 and TRBJ2-1, with D tentatively TRBD2 (6 bases). CDR1 and CDR2 from the germline V gene are SGHTA and FQGNSA. This CDR3 is 13 amino acids long. V was cut by 7 bases and J by 8 bases, with 15 bases left in between. This CDR3 is CASTLDYPDEQFF. CDR3 nucleotide sequence: TGTGCCAGCACACTGGACTACCCGGATGAGCAGTTCTTC.

This chain joins TRBV6-1 and TRBJ2-1; possibly TRBD1 or TRBD2 for D (5 bases each). The CDR3 runs 14 residues. V gave up 5 bases and J gave up 13 bases, with 21 bases separating them. CDR1 MNHNS and CDR2 SASEGT come from the germline V gene. The DNA of the CDR3 is TGTGCCAGCAGTCAGAACGGACCCCTGGGGACCCAGTTCTTC. This sequence encodes CASSQNGPLGTQFF.

The chain combines TRBV4-1 with TRBJ1-5, with no clear D. CDR3 length: 14 amino acids. The germline V and J ends were trimmed by 4 bases and 4 bases, with 11 bases remaining between them. Germline V gives CDR1 MGHRA, CDR2 YSYEKL. CDR3 region: CASSLLRVNQPQHF. The CDR3 DNA reads as TGCGCCAGCAGCCTGTTGCGGGTTAATCAGCCCCAGCATTTT.

Sample share makes this clonotype medium-sized (0.01 to 0.1%). V usage is TRBV6-5 and J usage is TRBJ2-1; 9 bases agree with TRBD2. Judging by the DNA end, TRBJ2-5 fits better; the J call may be wrong. CDR3 length: 19 residues. Germline V gene lookup returns CDR1 MNHEY and CDR2 SVGAGI. DNA of the CDR3: TGTGCCAGCAGTTACTTGGGCAGGAGCACGAGCGGGAGGTGGGAGACCCAGTACTTC. It specifies CASSYLGRSTSGRWETQYF.

The chain links TRBV27 to TRBJ1-2; D is perhaps TRBD1 (5 bases). The CDR3 has 15 residues. V was clipped by 10 bases and J by 2 bases, with 20 bases between them. Germline V gives CDR1 MNHEY, CDR2 SMNVEV (reference sequence). CDR3 loop: CATREPGRGNYGYTF. The CDR3 DNA sequence: TGTGCCACCCGTGAACCGGGACGGGGAAACTATGGCTACACCTTC.

The J gene is TRBJ2-4, the V gene TRBV6-5; the D is unclear. CDR1 and CDR2 (germline): MNHEY, SVGAGI. Trimming took 2 bases from V and 2 from J, leaving 7 bases between them. The CDR3 covers 14 residues. CDR3 amino acids: CASSYVGSKNIQYF. The CDR3 nucleotides are TGTGCCAGCAGTTACGTGGGTTCCAAAAACATTCAGTACTTC.

J is TRBJ2-4 and V is TRBV6-1; D possibly corresponds to TRBD1 (6 bases). Germline CDR1 reads MNHNS; CDR2 reads SASEGT. The CDR3 consists of 15 residues. The ends were cut back, 9 bases at V and 13 bases at J, with 28 bases in the middle. The CDR3 reads CARGTGGRDQEIQYF. CDR3 DNA sequence: TGTGCCAGGGGCACTGGGGGCCGGGACCAAGAGATCCAGTACTTC.

Comment on this clonotype: One junction end does not reproduce the germline sequence, and a read error may be involved. This chain joins TRBV6-5 and TRBJ2-1; perhaps TRBD1 as D (6 bases). Germline CDR1 reads MNHEY; CDR2 reads SVGAGI. The CDR3 is 15 residues long. The CDR3 loop is CASSYSAGTYREQFF. The CDR3 DNA follows: TGTGCCAGCAGTTACTCCGCGGGTACCTACAGGGAGCAGTTTTTC.

This rearrangement joins TRBV20-1 to TRBJ2-2; no firm D call. V was cut by 3 bases and J by 1 base, with 9 bases left in between. Germline CDR1 and CDR2: DFQATT and SNEGSKA (reference sequence). The length of the CDR3 is 14 residues. The CDR3 coding sequence is TGCAGTGCTAGTTGGCAGATGAACACCGGGGAGCTGTTTTTT. Encoded protein: CSASWQMNTGELFF.

The V gene is TRBV29-1, the J gene TRBJ2-5, with TRBD1 matching 10 bases. The DNA end is a closer match to TRBJ2-7, so the J assignment may be wrong. Germline V gene data show CDR1 as SQVTM and CDR2 as ANQGSEA. The CDR3 has 14 residues. CDR3: CSVDRTGGLHEQYF. CDR3 in DNA: TGCAGCGTTGATCGGACAGGGGGTTTGCACGAGCAGTACTTC.